The clone carrying this T cell receptor beta chain is deemed medium-sized (0.01 to 0.1%). Its specificity is unknown. A multiplex PCR was run with 60 Vbeta primers and 13 Jbeta primers. Libraries were prepared by immunoSEQ multiplex PCR; TCRdb keeps only in-frame clonotypes and omits some of them. The repertoire holds about 130,000 clones, with over 70% as singletons. This sample is drawn from a study of cytomegalovirus exposure and HLA in healthy donors. Findings of the study overall: In a later analysis, HLA-associated TCR beta chains were more clonally expanded than equally common others. HLA-A and HLA-B allele assignments for most subjects were reportedly predicted accurately using TCR beta sequences.

The CDR3 runs 15 residues. CDR1 and CDR2 from the germline V gene are SGHNT and YYREEE (reference sequence). V was shortened by 6 bases and J by 5 bases, with 17 bases between the two germline ends. Unrecorded immune exposure was likely among donors, who were nominally healthy when sampled. The chain links TRBV5-4 to TRBJ2-2, with D possibly matching TRBD2 (6 bases). Sample: PBMCs. This clonotype was sampled from a woman between 45 and 65 years old in good health and CMV-seronegative. The CDR3 nucleotides read TGTGCCAGCACGGAGGGAGTGGTTAGGACCGGGGAGCTGTTTTTT. Its translation: CASTEGVVRTGELFF.